Presented here are 31 T cell receptor beta chains from one specimen sequenced in a study of cytomegalovirus exposure and HLA in healthy donors. Primers: 60 Vbeta forward and 13 Jbeta reverse. Clones were read by immunoSEQ multiplex PCR, and TCRdb kept only the in-frame ones, dropping some. This table has some 130,000 clones, around three quarters appearing once. The sample consisted of PBMCs. Receptors were obtained from a man between 25 and 39 years old in good health and CMV-seronegative.

The chain joins TRBV4-1 to TRBJ2-1; the match to TRBD2 covers 12 bases. Germline V gene data show CDR1 as MGHRA and CDR2 as YSYEKL. V trimming: 3 bases; J trimming: 6 bases; junction bases outside the gene matches: 9. The CDR3 has 17 residues. Written as DNA, the CDR3 is TGCGCCAGCAGCCAGGGACGGGGACTAGCGGGCCTCAATGAGCAGTTCTTC. Encoded protein: CASSQGRGLAGLNEQFF.

The rearrangement joins TRBV4-1 to TRBJ2-7, with 12 bases matching TRBD2. Germline loops: CDR1 MGHRA, CDR2 YSYEKL. V was clipped by 3 bases and J by 5 bases; unmatched bases: 11. The CDR3 is made up of 17 amino acids. CDR3 amino acids: CASSHPLAGGGAHEQYF. The CDR3 DNA reads TGCGCCAGCAGCCACCCACTAGCGGGAGGTGGGGCCCACGAGCAGTACTTC.

The genes are TRBV28 and TRBJ2-7; 14 bases are shared with TRBD2. The germline V gene has CDR1 MDHEN and CDR2 SYDVKM. The V and J ends lost 5 bases and 2 bases, in that order; junction bases with no gene match: 14. The CDR3 length is 19 residues. The CDR3 here is CASSPFGVTSGRDPYEQYF. CDR3 DNA sequence: TGTGCCAGCAGTCCCTTTGGGGTGACTAGCGGGAGGGATCCCTACGAGCAGTACTTC.

The chain recombines TRBV11-2 with TRBJ2-7; D gene ambiguous. The CDR3 consists of 15 residues. Deletions cut 2 bases from V and 1 base from J, with 12 bases between. Germline lookup yields CDR1 SGHAT and CDR2 FQNNGV. The CDR3 protein is CASSLYERSSYEQYF. In DNA form, the CDR3 reads TGTGCCAGCAGCTTATATGAGAGATCGTCCTACGAGCAGTACTTC.

J is TRBJ1-2 and V is TRBV19; perhaps TRBD1 as D (6 bases). CDR1 LNHDA and CDR2 SQIVND come from the germline V gene (reference sequence). With 11 bases removed from V and 8 bases from J, the gap between germline ends came to 24 bases. CDR3 length: 14 residues. The CDR3 is CAAARGGVLGGYTF. For the CDR3, the DNA is TGTGCCGCCGCGAGGGGGGGCGTTTTGGGCGGCTACACCTTC.

The chain combines TRBV19 with TRBJ2-5; TRBD2 matches at 11 bases. Germline CDR1 is LNHDA and CDR2 is SQIVND (reference sequence). V shed 4 bases and J 2 bases; nucleotides not matched to a gene: 3. The CDR3 runs 15 residues. This chain's CDR3 is CASSTLAGGQETQYF. In nucleotides, the CDR3 is TGTGCCAGTAGTACGCTAGCGGGGGGTCAAGAGACCCAGTACTTC.

V is TRBV19 and J is TRBJ2-2, with D unresolved. The germline V gene has CDR1 LNHDA and CDR2 SQIVND (reference sequence). The V end was cut by 10 bases, the J end by 2 bases, with 11 bases between. CDR3 length: 13 residues. In DNA form, the CDR3 reads TGTGCCATTTCCAAGCCAAACACCGGGGAGCTGTTTTTT. This codes for CAISKPNTGELFF.

This clone was seen a few times. This chain uses TRBV6-5 with TRBJ1-3, with D unclear. V was trimmed by 4 bases and J by 0 bases, leaving 13 bases between them. Germline CDR1 and CDR2: MNHEY and SVGAGI. The CDR3 runs 16 residues. This CDR3 reads CASSWAGGLSGNTIYF. DNA for the CDR3: TGTGCCAGCAGTTGGGCCGGAGGCCTCTCTGGAAACACCATATATTTT.

The chain is built from TRBV5-1 and TRBJ1-2, with TRBD1 matching over 10 bases. Trimming removed 1 base from V and 6 bases from J; junction bases left unmatched: 9. The CDR3 is made up of 16 amino acids. From germline, CDR1 is SGHRS and CDR2 YFSETQ. This CDR3 is CASSLIAGGQGHGYTF. CDR3 DNA sequence: TGCGCCAGCAGCTTGATCGCCGGGGGACAGGGGCATGGCTACACCTTC. Full variable domain (remainder filled in from reference TRBV5-1 and TRBJ1-2): KAGVTQTPRYLIKTRGQQVTLSCSPISGHRSVSWYQQTPGQGLQFLFEYFSETQRNKGNFPGRFSGRQFSNSRSEMNVSTLELGDSALYLCASSLIAGGQGHGYTFGSGTRLTVV.

The rearrangement joins TRBV27 to TRBJ1-2; TRBD1 agrees at 10 bases. The CDR3 is made up of 15 amino acids. Looked up from germline, CDR1 is MNHEY and CDR2 is SMNVEV (reference sequence). V was clipped by 6 bases and J by 4 bases; unmatched bases: 8. CDR3 sequence reads: CASRSGTGAFYGYTF. The CDR3 DNA reads as TGTGCCAGCAGGTCCGGGACAGGGGCTTTCTATGGCTACACCTTC.

This chain links TRBV30 with TRBJ1-2; TRBD1 aligns across 7 bases. The CDR3 contains 14 residues. Germline V gene lookup returns CDR1 GTSNPN and CDR2 SVGIG (reference sequence). V shed 0 bases, J shed 0 bases, and the junction held 1 base outside the gene matches. For the CDR3, the DNA is TGTGCCTGGAGTGTCCAGGGGGCTAACTATGGCTACACCTTC. Its translation: CAWSVQGANYGYTF.

The chain couples TRBV4-1 to TRBJ2-1, with 13 bases lining up with TRBD2. V was clipped by 3 bases and J by 2 bases; unmatched bases: 13. Germline values: CDR1 MGHRA, CDR2 YSYEKL. The CDR3 loop spans 20 amino acids. CDR3 sequence (DNA): TGCGCCAGCAGCCATCGAACACTCGGGACTAGCGGGAAGGCCTACAATGAGCAGTTCTTC. It encodes CASSHRTLGTSGKAYNEQFF.

This chain connects TRBV13 to TRBJ2-3, with 8 bases aligning to TRBD2. The junction had 1 base not matched to a gene; V was cut back by 4 bases and J by 1 base. Germline CDR1 reads PRHDT; CDR2 reads FYEKMQ (reference sequence). The CDR3 length is 14 residues. CDR3 region: CASSSTSGTDTQYF. For the CDR3, the DNA is TGTGCCAGCAGCTCGACTAGCGGCACAGATACGCAGTATTTT.

The CDR3 region has the DNA TGTGCCAGCTCACCGGGACAGGGGAACGCTGGGGCCAACGTCCTGACTTTC. As protein: CASSPGQGNAGANVLTF. This sequence joins TRBV18 and TRBJ2-6; 10 positions match TRBD1. The germline V gene encodes CDR1 KGHSH and CDR2 LQKENI. This CDR3 has 17 residues. Losses at the gene ends were 3 bases for V and 2 bases for J; bases not matched to a gene: 4.

V is TRBV27 and J is TRBJ2-5, with 10 positions matching TRBD1. The CDR3 consists of 16 residues. With V trimmed by 3 bases and J by 5 bases, 9 bases remained unmatched. The germline V gene encodes CDR1 MNHEY and CDR2 SMNVEV (reference sequence). The CDR3 spells CASSFVRDRGWETQYF. CDR3 coding DNA: TGTGCCAGCAGTTTCGTTCGGGACAGGGGATGGGAGACCCAGTACTTC.

In this sample, this clone turned up a few times. The J gene is TRBJ2-1, the V gene TRBV5-5; perhaps TRBD1 as D (5 bases). Between the trimmed V and J ends, which lost 2 bases and 9 bases, there was a span of 12 bases. The CDR3 has 13 residues. CDR1 is SGHKS and CDR2 is YYEKEE in the germline V gene (reference sequence). CDR3 sequence reads: CASSFGASGEQFF. CDR3 coding DNA: TGTGCCAGCAGCTTTGGGGCATCGGGTGAGCAGTTCTTC. Supplemented by reference TRBV5-5 and TRBJ2-1, the full variable domain reads DAGVTQSPTHLIKTRGQQVTLRCSPISGHKSVSWYQQVLGQGPQFIFQYYEKEERGRGNFPDRFSARQFPNYSSELNVNALLLGDSALYLCASSFGASGEQFFGPGTRLTVL.

V and J are TRBV7-2 and TRBJ2-3, with TRBD2 identical over 12 bases. Per germline, CDR1 SGHTA and CDR2 FQGNSA. The CDR3 covers 16 residues. J gave up 3 bases and V 1 base, and 2 bases lay outside the gene matches. The CDR3 DNA follows: TGTGCCAGCAGCTTAGTAGGGACTAGCGGGACAGATACGCAGTATTTT. Its translation is CASSLVGTSGTDTQYF.

The chain employs TRBV7-3 and TRBJ2-5; D is possibly TRBD1 (5 bases). The CDR3 totals 13 residues. V was clipped by 4 bases and J by 2 bases, with 8 bases between them. The germline gives CDR1 SGHTA, CDR2 FQGTGA. As DNA, the CDR3 is TGTGCCAGCAGCTCCAGACAGCAAGAGACCCAGTACTTC. This sequence encodes CASSSRQQETQYF.

The rearrangement joins TRBV19 to TRBJ1-1, with TRBD1 as a possible D gene (5 bases). The CDR3 covers 14 residues. Germline CDR1 LNHDA, CDR2 SQIVND (reference sequence). With 9 bases removed from V and 4 bases from J, the gap between germline ends came to 18 bases. This CDR3 reads CASGLGGGGTEAFF. CDR3 DNA: TGTGCCAGCGGCCTCGGCGGGGGGGGCACTGAAGCTTTCTTT.

The chain combines TRBV7-9 with TRBJ2-5; D perhaps matches TRBD1 (5 bases). Trimming removed 9 bases from V and 5 bases from J, with 16 bases in between. This CDR3 contains 13 residues. CDR1 and CDR2 (germline): SEHNR, FQNEAQ (reference sequence). The CDR3 DNA reads TGTGCCAGTTCAGCCAGGGTTGGGGAGACCCAGTACTTC. Encoded protein: CASSARVGETQYF.

The V call is TRBV21-1, the J call TRBJ1-4; whether TRBD1, the table's D call, matches the DNA was not checked. TRBV21-1 is a pseudogene locus. CDR3 length equals 15 residues. In DNA form, the CDR3 reads TGTGCCAGCAGCAAAGATCCCGGGACATCGGAAAAACTGTTTTTT. This codes for CASSKDPGTSEKLFF.

The V gene is TRBV30, the J gene TRBJ1-2, with no clear D. The length of the CDR3 is 12 residues. The V and J ends lost 0 bases and 8 bases respectively, with 10 bases between them. Germline loops: CDR1 GTSNPN, CDR2 SVGIG (reference sequence). Here the CDR3 reads CAWSVGRVGYTF. The CDR3 region has the DNA TGTGCCTGGAGTGTTGGCCGGGTAGGCTACACCTTC. The variable domain in full, with the rest retrieved from reference TRBV30 and TRBJ1-2, is SQTIHQWPATLVQPVGSPLSLECTVEGTSNPNLYWYRQAAGRGLQLLFYSVGIGQISSEVPQNLSASRPQDRQFILSSKKLLLSDSGFYLCAWSVGRVGYTFGSGTRLTVV.

This sequence joins TRBV29-1 and TRBJ1-1, with TRBD1 matching 7 bases. Unmatched junction bases numbered 9, after V lost 5 bases and J lost 0 bases. This CDR3 contains 15 residues. CDR1 and CDR2 (germline): SQVTM, ANQGSEA. The CDR3 sequence is CSVSAEGQLNTEAFF. CDR3 DNA sequence: TGCAGCGTTTCCGCAGAGGGACAGTTGAACACTGAAGCTTTCTTT.

The CDR3 DNA is TGCAGCGTTGAAGGGGGCAACACTGAAGCTTTCTTT. The encoded protein is CSVEGGNTEAFF. This rearrangement joins TRBV29-1 to TRBJ1-1; D possibly corresponds to TRBD1 (5 bases). The V gene lost 1 base and the J gene lost 2 bases, with 5 bases spanning the gap. The CDR3 is made up of 12 amino acids. Germline CDR1 is SQVTM and CDR2 is ANQGSEA.

Of note for this clone: The junction departs from the called germline gene at one end, perhaps through a read error. The J gene is TRBJ1-2, the V gene TRBV5-6; the D gene is possibly TRBD1 (6 bases). CDR1 and CDR2 (germline): SGHDT, YYEEEE. The CDR3 sequence is 13 residues long. The CDR3 loop is CASSPGTPYGYPF. The CDR3 DNA reads as TGTGCCAGCAGCCCCGGGACACCCTATGGCTACCCCTTC. The variable domain in full, completed from reference TRBV5-6 and TRBJ1-2, reads DAGVTQSPTHLIKTRGQQVTLRCSPKSGHDTVSWYQQALGQGPQFIFQYYEEEERQRGNFPDRFSGHQFPNYSSELNVNALLLGDSALYLCASSPGTPYGYPFGSGTRLTVV.

This clone appeared once. This chain uses TRBV7-9 with TRBJ2-7; perhaps TRBD2 as D (6 bases). Looked up from germline, CDR1 is SEHNR and CDR2 is FQNEAQ (reference sequence). V was cut by 3 bases and J by 2 bases, with 14 bases left in between. CDR3 length: 15 residues. The CDR3 is CASSFGGGGPYEQYF. The CDR3 nucleotides are TGTGCCAGCAGCTTTGGGGGAGGTGGACCCTACGAGCAGTACTTC. The full variable domain, rest sourced from reference TRBV7-9 and TRBJ2-7, is DTGVSQNPRHKITKRGQNVTFRCDPISEHNRLYWYRQTLGQGPEFLTYFQNEAQLEKSRLLSDRFSAERPKGSFSTLEIQRTEQGDSAMYLCASSFGGGGPYEQYFGPGTRLTVT.

For this clone: The germline gene is not matched at one end of the junction; a read error may be the cause. The rearrangement uses TRBV6-1 and TRBJ1-5; TRBD1 matches 9 bases. The CDR3 contains 15 residues. Germline V lookup: CDR1 MNHNS, CDR2 SASEGT. Written as DNA, the CDR3 is TGTGCCAGCAGTGGAAACACAGGGGGCTATCAGCCCCAGAATTTT. It specifies CASSGNTGGYQPQNF.

V and J are TRBV5-1 and TRBJ1-5; maybe TRBD1 (6 bases). Trimming cost V 1 base and J 4 bases, with 9 bases left between them. The CDR3 contains 14 residues. Germline values: CDR1 SGHRS, CDR2 YFSETQ. The CDR3 protein is CASSLSGANQPQHF. The CDR3 DNA follows: TGCGCCAGCAGCTTGTCAGGGGCTAATCAGCCCCAGCATTTT. Complete variable domain (other parts from reference TRBV5-1 and TRBJ1-5): KAGVTQTPRYLIKTRGQQVTLSCSPISGHRSVSWYQQTPGQGLQFLFEYFSETQRNKGNFPGRFSGRQFSNSRSEMNVSTLELGDSALYLCASSLSGANQPQHFGDGTRLSIL.

To note about this clone: A read error may account for a junction end that differs from germline. The gene calls are TRBV4-1 and TRBJ1-2; no firm D call. The CDR3 consists of 15 residues. Germline CDR1 is MGHRA and CDR2 is YSYEKL. In DNA, the CDR3 is TGCGCCAGCAGCCAAATTGCCCAGGACTTCAATGGCTACCCCTTC. The encoded protein is CASSQIAQDFNGYPF.

The rearrangement joins TRBV15 to TRBJ1-5; 7 nucleotides align to TRBD1. The CDR3 runs to 16 residues. Germline V lookup: CDR1 LNHNV, CDR2 YYDKDF (reference sequence). V shed 0 bases, J shed 4 bases, and the junction held 6 bases outside the gene matches. The CDR3 loop reads CATSRELGTVNQPQHF. Written as DNA, the CDR3 is TGTGCCACCAGCAGAGAGTTAGGGACAGTTAATCAGCCCCAGCATTTT.

Written as DNA, the CDR3 is TGTGCCAGCAGTTTATATGACAGGGGGAACACTGAAGCTTTCTTT. Encoded protein: CASSLYDRGNTEAFF. The chain combines TRBV28 with TRBJ1-1; the match to TRBD1 covers 8 bases. V lost 1 base, J lost 1 base, and 2 bases stayed unmatched. The CDR3 has 15 amino acids. Germline CDR1 reads MDHEN; CDR2 reads SYDVKM.